This T cell receptor beta chain was sequenced during a study of blood T cells in healthy people across ages. Study results and limitations: There was no known CMV status for donors, so expanded clonotype changes were possibly confounded. As naive T cell percentage varied, TCR beta diversity correlated strongly with it.

Healthy Russian Caucasian donors spanned ages about 6 to 90 years. Using a J-beta primer mix together with a sample-barcoded 5' primer, a second PCR was run for roughly 7 to 11 cycles. All cDNA molecules were each tagged by a template-switch adaptor with 12 random nucleotides. TCRdb recomputed calls from the 5' RACE reads with MiXCR, one row per CDR3 protein. The profile shows 780,000 or so distinct CDR3 sequences, about 55% of them singletons. CDR3 size: 15 residues. Germline V gives CDR1 SGHKS, CDR2 YYEKEE (reference sequence). With regard to this clonotype: No antigen is known for it. One junction end disagrees with the germline gene, perhaps due to a read error.

The sequence was collected from a man of 80 years or more in good health. The genes are TRBV5-5 and TRBJ2-1; no clear D. Sequencing was performed on blood. CDR3: CVSSPAGGTTTVKFF. The CDR3 DNA is TGTGTCAGCAGCCCGGCCGGCGGCACTACCACAGTTAAGTTCTTC.